This T cell receptor (beta chain) was observed in a study of T cell responses to AZD1222 COVID-19 vaccine. Study results and limitations: Repertoire sampling was restricted to post-peak T cell response timepoints. Possibly, clonal diversity was underestimated; donors were largely white British and included more females. The span of vaccine-associated CD4 TCRs extended across spike, with dominance at 160-218 and 743-854.

Second-dose intervals of approximately 4 or approximately 12 weeks were pooled. The method was immunoSEQ multiplex PCR; TCRdb's version includes in-frame clones alone and lacks a portion of them. The table has approximately 69,000 clones, roughly 83% seen once. The trim removed 5 bases at V and 4 bases at J, leaving 7 bases unmatched. The CDR3 is made up of 15 amino acids. Looked up from germline, CDR1 is SEHNR and CDR2 is FQNEAQ (reference sequence). About this clone itself: The antigen remains undetermined.

Sequencing was performed on peripheral blood, taken 28 days after the second AZD1222 dose. V is TRBV7-9 and J is TRBJ1-4, with 7 bases that match TRBD1. The sequence was obtained from an adult who received the AZD1222 COVID-19 vaccine. DNA for the CDR3: TGTGCCAGCAGCCCCGACGGGACAGTTAATGAAAAACTGTTTTTT. Translating gives CASSPDGTVNEKLFF.